The entry that follows covers one T cell receptor (beta chain) sequence. The data were obtained in a study of blood T cell repertoires in COVID-19. Study-level background: COVID-19 samples from acute and convalescent phases originated in the United States, Italy and Spain. T cells, B-cell-depleted T cells, or PBMCs supplied cDNA or gDNA.

This CDR3 region has 15 residues. The V and J ends lost 1 base and 2 bases respectively, with 6 bases between them. Germline V gene data show CDR1 as LNHDA and CDR2 as SQIVND (reference sequence). Authors' processing steps: Nucleated cell number was recorded as an estimate derived from reference gene primer amplification. Profiling relied on immunoSEQ multiplex PCR, and the TCRdb table lists in-frame clones only, not all of them. The V and J calls and clone size were taken over from that table, and D and trimming were inferred from the DNA. The table shows under 250,000 clones, with around 89% occurring only once. Seattle enrolled patients during active infection and tracked them longitudinally.

This receptor was identified in a man aged 25 to 45 with COVID-19, enrolled during active disease. Sequencing was performed on peripheral blood. The chain has TRBV19 and TRBJ1-6; TRBD1 is a possible D gene (6 bases). CDR3 protein: CASSIAGAYNSPLHF. CDR3 coding DNA: TGTGCCAGTAGTATAGCAGGGGCCTATAATTCACCCCTCCACTTT.